This T cell receptor beta chain was retrieved from a study of a mutant IDH1 vaccine in newly diagnosed glioma. Indicated time point: baseline, week 1 (first vaccination visit). Described treatment: pre-vaccination baseline after standard-of-care therapy. The CDR3 is 15 amino acids. V lost 6 bases and J lost 3, with 14 bases in between. Per the germline V gene, CDR1 is KGHSH and CDR2 is LQKENI. Method: immunoSEQ multiplex PCR; TCRdb's copy keeps in-frame clones and lacks some. The data show nearly 50,000 clones, with 80% to 90% seen just once and about 2.2% held by the top ten. The clonotype comes from a man between 40 and 49 years old with glioma. This chain connects TRBV18 to TRBJ2-2, with D possibly being TRBD1 (6 bases). The sequencing here drew on PBMCs, taken from a glioma patient treated with radiotherapy, temozolomide or both. The CDR3 DNA is TGTGCCAGCTCGTACAGGGAATTCGACACCGGGGAGCTGTTTTTT. It yields the protein CASSYREFDTGELFF.